The clone carrying this T cell receptor (beta chain) has just one count. Its specificity is unknown. Each sample had 80,000 to 100,000 TCR templates assayed. Assay: immunoSEQ multiplex PCR; the TCRdb copy retains only in-frame clones and omits some. This sample yields around 100,000 clones, of which less than 95% are seen a single time; about 0.6% belongs to the top ten. This record belongs to a study of siplizumab effects on memory and regulatory T cells. Study-level points and caveats: Tracing alloreactive clones into unstimulated subsets worked for only a minor fraction of them. Of the proliferating CD4+ or CD8+ clones, roughly 75-96% lacked a naive or memory phenotype that could be assigned. It seemed that naive T cells were more diverse than memory cells and were major contributors to the alloresponse.

Trimming removed 7 bases at V and 5 bases at J, with 23 bases between. The CDR3 is 16 residues long. Germline V lookup: CDR1 SEHNR, CDR2 FQNEAQ (reference sequence). Sequenced: Tregs sorted from blood. The origin of this receptor is a human donor in good health. The chain has TRBV7-9 and TRBJ2-5; tentatively, D is TRBD2 (5 bases). CDR3 in amino acids: CASTEYRGNQRETQYF. The CDR3 DNA reads TGTGCCAGCACCGAATACCGGGGAAACCAGAGGGAGACCCAGTACTTC.